This TCR beta chain was sequenced during a study of blood T cell repertoires in COVID-19. Overall study: Acute-phase and convalescent COVID-19 samples originated in the United States, Italy and Spain. Nucleic acid was either cDNA or gDNA, and it came from T cells, B-cell-depleted T cells, or PBMCs.

Per the study methods: The assay estimated nucleated cells by amplifying reference gene primers. The repertoire was sequenced with immunoSEQ multiplex PCR; TCRdb's copy has only in-frame clones and lacks some. Clonal size and the V and J genes are those of that table, whereas D and trimming came from the DNA. The profile shows about 62,000 clones, around 84% of them singletons. Sequenced input: peripheral blood. This clonotype originated in a man between 65 and 85 years old with acute or convalescent COVID-19.

The CDR3 coding sequence is TGCGCCAGCAGCTTGGACAGGGTGGGGAACACTGAAGCTTTCTTT. Protein product: CASSLDRVGNTEAFF. The chain carries TRBV5-1 and TRBJ1-1; D is perhaps TRBD1 (6 bases). Trimming shortened V by 0 bases and J by 1 base, and 10 bases separated the two germline ends. Germline V gene sequence: CDR1 SGHRS, CDR2 YFSETQ. CDR3 length: 15 residues.